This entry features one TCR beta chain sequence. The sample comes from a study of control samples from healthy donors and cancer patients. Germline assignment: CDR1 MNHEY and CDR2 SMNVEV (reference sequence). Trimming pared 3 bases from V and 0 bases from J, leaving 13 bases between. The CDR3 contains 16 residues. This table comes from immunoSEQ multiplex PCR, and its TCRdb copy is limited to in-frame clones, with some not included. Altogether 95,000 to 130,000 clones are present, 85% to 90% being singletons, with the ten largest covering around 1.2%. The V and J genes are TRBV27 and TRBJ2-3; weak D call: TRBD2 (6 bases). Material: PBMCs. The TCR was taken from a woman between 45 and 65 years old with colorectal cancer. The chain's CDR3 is CASSFWGSGSTDTQYF. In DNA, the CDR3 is TGTGCCAGCAGTTTCTGGGGTAGCGGTAGCACAGATACGCAGTATTTT.